Listed below are T cell receptor beta chains from one sample, sequenced in a study of blood T cell repertoires in COVID-19. The data were produced by immunoSEQ multiplex PCR, yet TCRdb's version contains in-frame clones alone and is incomplete. Here the sample spans some 240,000 clones, 75% to 85% being singletons. The sample was peripheral blood. All receptors derive from a woman aged 55-70 years with active or convalescent COVID-19. Both conserved end residues are part of each CDR3. A D gene is named only where the DNA matches it firmly. A row's size may be missing; if present it is once, few, many or a size class.

clone size: -; V gene: TRBV27; J gene: TRBJ2-2; D gene: -; CDR3 protein: CASSLRQYTGELFF; CDR3 DNA: TGTGCCAGCAGTTTGAGGCAGTACACCGGGGAGCTGTTTTTT
clone size: -; V gene: TRBV6-6; J gene: TRBJ1-6; D gene: -; CDR3 protein: CASSYSGWEGNSPLHF; CDR3 DNA: TGTGCCAGCAGTTACTCGGGCTGGGAGGGGAATTCACCCCTCCACTTT
clone size: -; V gene: TRBV5-1; J gene: TRBJ1-1; D gene: -; CDR3 protein: CASSLDPGDGAFF; CDR3 DNA: TGCGCCAGCAGCTTGGACCCCGGGGATGGAGCTTTCTTT
clone size: -; V gene: TRBV6-2/TRBV6-3; J gene: TRBJ2-1; D gene: TRBD2; CDR3 protein: CASSYFGGGALGYEQFF; CDR3 DNA: TGTGCCAGCAGTTACTTCGGCGGGGGGGCCCTTGGGTATGAGCAGTTCTTC
clone size: once; V gene: TRBV10-3; J gene: TRBJ1-3; D gene: -; CDR3 protein: CAISEPSGVNTIYF; CDR3 DNA: TGTGCCATCAGTGAGCCGTCCGGAGTAAACACCATATATTTT
clone size: -; V gene: TRBV6-5; J gene: TRBJ2-4; D gene: TRBD1; CDR3 protein: CASSLSRQGNIQYF; CDR3 DNA: TGTGCCAGCAGCCTCAGTCGACAGGGAAACATTCAGTACTTC
clone size: -; V gene: TRBV4-1; J gene: TRBJ2-4; D gene: TRBD2; CDR3 protein: CASSPWPSGGKGAKNIQYF; CDR3 DNA: TGCGCCAGCAGCCCGTGGCCTAGCGGGGGAAAAGGAGCCAAAAACATTCAGTACTTC
clone size: once; V gene: TRBV6-6; J gene: TRBJ2-7; D gene: -; CDR3 protein: CASSYSPKGSYEQYF; CDR3 DNA: TGTGCCAGCAGTTACTCGCCTAAGGGGTCCTACGAGCAGTACTTC
clone size: -; V gene: TRBV4-1; J gene: TRBJ2-4; D gene: TRBD2; CDR3 protein: CASSQAGGSLGKNIQYF; CDR3 DNA: TGCGCCAGCAGCCAAGCGGGGGGGAGCCTAGGCAAAAACATTCAGTACTTC
clone size: -; V gene: TRBV2; J gene: TRBJ1-1; D gene: TRBD1; CDR3 protein: CASGRTGAPFAFF; CDR3 DNA: TGTGCCAGCGGGCGGACAGGGGCCCCCTTCGCTTTCTTT
clone size: once; V gene: TRBV30; J gene: TRBJ1-5; D gene: -; CDR3 protein: CAYSRDVNQPQHF; CDR3 DNA: TGTGCCTACTCGCGGGACGTCAATCAGCCCCAGCATTTT
clone size: few; V gene: TRBV4-3; J gene: TRBJ2-2; D gene: -; CDR3 protein: CASSPTLGGALSTGELFF; CDR3 DNA: TGCGCCAGCAGCCCTACTCTGGGGGGGGCCCTGAGCACCGGGGAGCTGTTTTTT
clone size: -; V gene: TRBV9; J gene: TRBJ1-3; D gene: -; CDR3 protein: CASSGGGHQSGNTIYF; CDR3 DNA: TGTGCCAGCAGCGGAGGGGGACACCAATCTGGAAACACCATATATTTT
clone size: -; V gene: TRBV4-3; J gene: TRBJ2-6; D gene: -; CDR3 protein: CASSQEGIAVHSGANVLTF; CDR3 DNA: TGCGCCAGCAGCCAAGAGGGGATAGCGGTCCACTCTGGGGCCAACGTCCTGACTTTC
clone size: -; V gene: TRBV18; J gene: TRBJ2-5; D gene: TRBD1; CDR3 protein: CASSPDRGETQYF; CDR3 DNA: TGTGCCAGCTCACCCGACAGGGGGGAGACCCAGTACTTC
clone size: -; V gene: TRBV19; J gene: TRBJ2-2; D gene: -; CDR3 protein: CASSTSITGELFF; CDR3 DNA: TGTGCCAGTAGTACTAGCATTACCGGGGAGCTGTTTTTT
clone size: -; V gene: TRBV29-1; J gene: TRBJ1-5; D gene: TRBD1; CDR3 protein: CSVAGTGNQPQHF; CDR3 DNA: TGCAGCGTAGCCGGGACAGGGAATCAGCCCCAGCATTTT
clone size: -; V gene: TRBV5-1; J gene: TRBJ2-1; D gene: TRBD2; CDR3 protein: CASSSGTSGGPYNEQFF; CDR3 DNA: TGCGCCAGCAGCTCCGGGACTAGCGGGGGGCCCTACAATGAGCAGTTCTTC
clone size: -; V gene: TRBV2; J gene: TRBJ1-2; D gene: -; CDR3 protein: CASNQQGDYGYTF; CDR3 DNA: TGTGCCAGCAATCAACAGGGCGACTATGGCTACACCTTC
clone size: few; V gene: TRBV5-1; J gene: TRBJ2-7; D gene: -; CDR3 protein: CASSLREGRAYEQYF; CDR3 DNA: TGCGCCAGCAGCTTGCGTGAGGGCAGAGCCTACGAGCAGTACTTC
clone size: -; V gene: TRBV7-9; J gene: TRBJ1-2; D gene: TRBD1; CDR3 protein: CASSTGTGGDGYTF; CDR3 DNA: TGTGCCAGCAGCACAGGGACAGGGGGCGATGGCTACACCTTC
clone size: -; V gene: TRBV6-1; J gene: TRBJ2-7; D gene: -; CDR3 protein: CASSEAGSLYEQYF; CDR3 DNA: TGTGCCAGCAGTGAAGCAGGGAGCCTCTACGAGCAGTACTTC
clone size: -; V gene: TRBV7-6; J gene: TRBJ2-2; D gene: TRBD1; CDR3 protein: CASSKTGVTGELFF; CDR3 DNA: TGTGCCAGCAGCAAGACAGGGGTCACCGGGGAGCTGTTTTTT
clone size: -; V gene: TRBV11-2; J gene: TRBJ2-7; D gene: -; CDR3 protein: CASSLTGLDEQYF; CDR3 DNA: TGTGCCAGCAGCTTGACAGGTCTCGACGAGCAGTACTTC
clone size: -; V gene: TRBV19; J gene: TRBJ1-6; D gene: TRBD1; CDR3 protein: CASSIPTGLGNSPLHF; CDR3 DNA: TGTGCCAGTAGTATACCGACAGGGTTGGGCAATTCACCCCTCCACTTT
clone size: few; V gene: TRBV7-9; J gene: TRBJ2-3; D gene: -; CDR3 protein: CASSFSNRSTFGDTQYF; CDR3 DNA: TGTGCCAGCAGCTTCAGTAACCGGAGCACCTTCGGGGATACGCAGTATTTT
clone size: -; V gene: TRBV19; J gene: TRBJ2-7; D gene: TRBD1; CDR3 protein: CASSNRQGFYEQYF; CDR3 DNA: TGTGCCAGTAGTAACCGACAGGGATTCTACGAGCAGTACTTC
clone size: -; V gene: TRBV5-1; J gene: TRBJ2-1; D gene: TRBD2; CDR3 protein: CASSLESLAGGNEQFF; CDR3 DNA: TGCGCCAGCAGCTTGGAATCCCTAGCGGGGGGCAATGAGCAGTTCTTC
clone size: -; V gene: TRBV3-1/TRBV3-2; J gene: TRBJ1-2; D gene: TRBD1; CDR3 protein: CASSQDGSGGRDRYGYTF; CDR3 DNA: TGTGCCAGCAGCCAAGATGGGTCAGGGGGACGGGATCGCTATGGCTACACCTTC
clone size: -; V gene: TRBV7-9; J gene: TRBJ2-4; D gene: -; CDR3 protein: CASQGPAKNIQYF; CDR3 DNA: TGTGCCAGTCAGGGCCCCGCCAAAAACATTCAGTACTTC
clone size: -; V gene: TRBV30; J gene: TRBJ2-7; D gene: -; CDR3 protein: CAWSPGLSYEQYF; CDR3 DNA: TGTGCCTGGTCCCCGGGACTCAGCTACGAGCAGTACTTC
clone size: -; V gene: TRBV12-3/TRBV12-4; J gene: TRBJ2-2; D gene: -; CDR3 protein: CASSLRGAGELFF; CDR3 DNA: TGTGCCAGCAGCCTCAGGGGAGCCGGGGAGCTGTTTTTT
clone size: -; V gene: TRBV19; J gene: TRBJ1-4; D gene: TRBD1; CDR3 protein: CASTRTGLQEKLFF; CDR3 DNA: TGTGCCAGTACCCGGACAGGGTTACAAGAAAAACTGTTTTTT
clone size: -; V gene: TRBV6-6; J gene: TRBJ2-5; D gene: TRBD2; CDR3 protein: CASTAGGETQYF; CDR3 DNA: TGTGCCAGCACTGCGGGGGGAGAGACCCAGTACTTC
clone size: -; V gene: TRBV11-3; J gene: TRBJ2-2; D gene: -; CDR3 protein: CASSLSPGELFF; CDR3 DNA: TGTGCCAGCAGCTTGAGTCCCGGGGAGCTGTTTTTT
clone size: -; V gene: TRBV7-9; J gene: TRBJ2-2; D gene: -; CDR3 protein: CASRPRTANTGELFF; CDR3 DNA: TGTGCCAGCAGACCTAGGACAGCGAACACCGGGGAGCTGTTTTTT
clone size: -; V gene: TRBV7-8; J gene: TRBJ2-5; D gene: TRBD1; CDR3 protein: CASRRNRGPQETQYF; CDR3 DNA: TGTGCCAGCAGACGGAACAGGGGGCCCCAAGAGACCCAGTACTTC
clone size: few; V gene: TRBV19; J gene: TRBJ1-1; D gene: TRBD1; CDR3 protein: CASSTDRVTAEAFF; CDR3 DNA: TGTGCCAGTAGTACAGACAGGGTCACCGCTGAAGCTTTCTTT